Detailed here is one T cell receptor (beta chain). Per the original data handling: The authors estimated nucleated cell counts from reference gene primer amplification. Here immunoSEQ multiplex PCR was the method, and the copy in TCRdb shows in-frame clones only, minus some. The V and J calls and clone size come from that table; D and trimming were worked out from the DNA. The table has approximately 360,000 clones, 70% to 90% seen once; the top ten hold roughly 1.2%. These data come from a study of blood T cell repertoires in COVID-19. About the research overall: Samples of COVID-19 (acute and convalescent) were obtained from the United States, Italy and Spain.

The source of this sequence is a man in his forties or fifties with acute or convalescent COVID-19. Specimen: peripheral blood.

The CDR3, as DNA: TGTGCCAGCAGCTTATCGTCTCAGATGAACACTGAAGCTTTCTTT. Protein sequence: CASSLSSQMNTEAFF. The chain uses TRBV7-8 and TRBJ1-1; no reliable D call. Germline CDR1 SGHVS, CDR2 FQNEAQ. This CDR3 is built from 15 residues. Trimming stripped 2 bases from V and 0 bases from J, with 10 bases between.